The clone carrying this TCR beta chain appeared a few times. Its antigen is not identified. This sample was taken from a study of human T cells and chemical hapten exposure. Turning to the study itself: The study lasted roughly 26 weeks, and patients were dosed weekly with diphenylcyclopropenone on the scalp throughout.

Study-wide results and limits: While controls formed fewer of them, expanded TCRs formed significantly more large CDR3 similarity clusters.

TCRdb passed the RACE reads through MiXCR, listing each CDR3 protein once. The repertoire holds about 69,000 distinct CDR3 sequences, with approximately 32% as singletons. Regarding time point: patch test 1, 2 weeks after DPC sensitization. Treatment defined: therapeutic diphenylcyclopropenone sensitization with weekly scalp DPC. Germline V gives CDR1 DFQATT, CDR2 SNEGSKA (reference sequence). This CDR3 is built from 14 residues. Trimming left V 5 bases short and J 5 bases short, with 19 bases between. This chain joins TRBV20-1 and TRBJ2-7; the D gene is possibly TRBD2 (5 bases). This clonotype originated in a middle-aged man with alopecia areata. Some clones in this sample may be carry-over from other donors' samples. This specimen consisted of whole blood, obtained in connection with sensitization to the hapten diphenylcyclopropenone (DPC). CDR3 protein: CSAESGIEGNEQYF. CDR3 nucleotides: TGCAGTGCTGAATCCGGGATTGAGGGAAACGAGCAGTACTTC.